The 10 T cell receptor beta chains below were found in one sample sequenced in a study of beta chain features in type 1 diabetes. Study results and limitations: All four CD4+ subsets from Type 1 diabetes patients carried moderately but significantly shorter TCRB CDR3s.

The antigens for these receptors are not known. Reverse transcription of all isolated RNA meant that expressed TCRB transcripts were sequenced. TCRdb's copy holds only in-frame clones and misses some; the assay was immunoSEQ multiplex PCR. The sample consists of a few hundred thousand clones, about 14% of them appearing once. Sequencing was carried out using naive CD4+ T cells from blood. These receptors all stem from a woman younger than 35 with type 1 diabetes.

The V call is TRBV28, the J call TRBJ2-4, with D tentatively TRBD1 (6 bases). V gave up 5 bases and J gave up 3 bases, with 20 bases separating them. The CDR3 is 17 residues long. The germline gives CDR1 MDHEN, CDR2 SYDVKM. The CDR3 coding sequence is TGTGCCAGCAGTCCCCCTTTAGGACAGTTAAGCAAAAACATTCAGTACTTC. The encoded protein is CASSPPLGQLSKNIQYF.

The V call is TRBV29-1, the J call TRBJ1-2; TRBD1 matches at 10 bases. This CDR3 contains 14 residues. J was trimmed by 2 bases and V by 7 bases; bases with no gene match: 7. Germline values: CDR1 SQVTM, CDR2 ANQGSEA. The CDR3 loop is CSAGQGYRNYGYTF. In DNA, the CDR3 is TGCAGCGCGGGACAGGGGTATCGGAACTATGGCTACACCTTC.

The rearrangement links TRBV19 to TRBJ2-7, with TRBD1 identical over 7 bases. The CDR3 contains 13 residues. V gave up 10 bases and J gave up 2 bases; unmatched junction bases: 8. CDR1 and CDR2 (germline): LNHDA, SQIVND (reference sequence). DNA of the CDR3: TGTGCCACCCAGACAGGGCTTCCCTACGAGCAGTACGTC. It is translated as CATQTGLPYEQYV.

In this sample, this clone turned up a few times. V is TRBV6-4 and J is TRBJ2-1; 7 nucleotides agree with TRBD1. The CDR3 contains 15 residues. Per germline, CDR1 MRHNA and CDR2 SNTAGT. With 8 bases clipped from V and 6 bases from J, the junction kept 13 bases outside the gene matches. The chain's CDR3 is CASPLQGSRSNEQFF. The CDR3 DNA reads as TGTGCCAGCCCGCTACAGGGGTCAAGAAGCAATGAGCAGTTCTTC.

The chain couples TRBV7-9 to TRBJ2-7, with D possibly TRBD1 on 6 matching bases. Germline V gene sequence: CDR1 SEHNR, CDR2 FQNEAQ (reference sequence). The CDR3 is 17 amino acids. V lost 2 bases and J lost 2, with 19 bases in between. Here the CDR3 DNA reads TGTGCCAGCAGCTTATTAGTCGGCAGGGGCCCCACCTACGAGCAGTACTTC. Translated, it gives CASSLLVGRGPTYEQYF.

This clone was seen just once. This sequence joins TRBV7-3 and TRBJ2-7, with 9 bases that match TRBD2. After removal of 5 bases from V and 3 bases from J, the junction contained 8 bases not matched to a gene. Germline assignment: CDR1 SGHTA and CDR2 FQGTGA. CDR3 length equals 15 residues. Written as DNA, the CDR3 is TGTGCCAGCAGCCTCGCGGGAGGGCCTCTCTACGAGCAGTACTTC. Translation gives CASSLAGGPLYEQYF.

This chain connects TRBV29-1 to TRBJ1-4; D not resolved. The germline V gene has CDR1 SQVTM and CDR2 ANQGSEA. With 6 bases removed from V and 0 bases from J, the gap between germline ends came to 5 bases. The CDR3 length is 12 residues. CDR3 in amino acids: CSVGATNEKLFF. The CDR3 coding sequence is TGCAGCGTGGGAGCAACTAATGAAAAACTGTTTTTT.

This chain connects TRBV28 to TRBJ2-7; the match to TRBD1 covers 10 bases. CDR3 length: 14 amino acids. Germline lookup yields CDR1 MDHEN and CDR2 SYDVKM. The junction had 3 bases not matched to a gene; V was cut back by 3 bases and J by 4 bases. The CDR3 reads CASSFAGQGYEQYV. As DNA, the CDR3 is TGTGCCAGCAGTTTTGCGGGACAGGGGTACGAGCAGTACGTC.

This clone was counted only a few times. The chain combines TRBV20-1 with TRBJ2-7; D is ambiguous. Germline V gene sequence: CDR1 DFQATT, CDR2 SNEGSKA (reference sequence). V was shortened by 3 bases and J by 2 bases, with 5 bases between the two germline ends. The CDR3 has 11 amino acids. In DNA, the CDR3 is TGCAGTGCTAGGCAGACCTACGAGCAGTACTTC. Translated, it gives CSARQTYEQYF.

The sample holds a few counts of this clone. This chain links TRBV7-2 with TRBJ2-3; 11 bases are shared with TRBD2. CDR1 and CDR2 (germline): SGHTA, FQGNSA. Trimming at V came to 0 bases and at J to 5 bases, leaving 1 base not matched to a gene. This CDR3 is built from 15 residues. DNA of the CDR3: TGTGCCAGCAGCTTAGCTAGCGGGAGGGGAGATACGCAGTATTTT. This codes for CASSLASGRGDTQYF. The variable domain in full, completed from reference TRBV7-2 and TRBJ2-3, reads GAGVSQSPSNKVTEKGKDVELRCDPISGHTALYWYRQSLGQGLEFLIYFQGNSAPDKSGLPSDRFSAERTGGSVSTLTIQRTQQEDSAVYLCASSLASGRGDTQYFGPGTRLTVL.